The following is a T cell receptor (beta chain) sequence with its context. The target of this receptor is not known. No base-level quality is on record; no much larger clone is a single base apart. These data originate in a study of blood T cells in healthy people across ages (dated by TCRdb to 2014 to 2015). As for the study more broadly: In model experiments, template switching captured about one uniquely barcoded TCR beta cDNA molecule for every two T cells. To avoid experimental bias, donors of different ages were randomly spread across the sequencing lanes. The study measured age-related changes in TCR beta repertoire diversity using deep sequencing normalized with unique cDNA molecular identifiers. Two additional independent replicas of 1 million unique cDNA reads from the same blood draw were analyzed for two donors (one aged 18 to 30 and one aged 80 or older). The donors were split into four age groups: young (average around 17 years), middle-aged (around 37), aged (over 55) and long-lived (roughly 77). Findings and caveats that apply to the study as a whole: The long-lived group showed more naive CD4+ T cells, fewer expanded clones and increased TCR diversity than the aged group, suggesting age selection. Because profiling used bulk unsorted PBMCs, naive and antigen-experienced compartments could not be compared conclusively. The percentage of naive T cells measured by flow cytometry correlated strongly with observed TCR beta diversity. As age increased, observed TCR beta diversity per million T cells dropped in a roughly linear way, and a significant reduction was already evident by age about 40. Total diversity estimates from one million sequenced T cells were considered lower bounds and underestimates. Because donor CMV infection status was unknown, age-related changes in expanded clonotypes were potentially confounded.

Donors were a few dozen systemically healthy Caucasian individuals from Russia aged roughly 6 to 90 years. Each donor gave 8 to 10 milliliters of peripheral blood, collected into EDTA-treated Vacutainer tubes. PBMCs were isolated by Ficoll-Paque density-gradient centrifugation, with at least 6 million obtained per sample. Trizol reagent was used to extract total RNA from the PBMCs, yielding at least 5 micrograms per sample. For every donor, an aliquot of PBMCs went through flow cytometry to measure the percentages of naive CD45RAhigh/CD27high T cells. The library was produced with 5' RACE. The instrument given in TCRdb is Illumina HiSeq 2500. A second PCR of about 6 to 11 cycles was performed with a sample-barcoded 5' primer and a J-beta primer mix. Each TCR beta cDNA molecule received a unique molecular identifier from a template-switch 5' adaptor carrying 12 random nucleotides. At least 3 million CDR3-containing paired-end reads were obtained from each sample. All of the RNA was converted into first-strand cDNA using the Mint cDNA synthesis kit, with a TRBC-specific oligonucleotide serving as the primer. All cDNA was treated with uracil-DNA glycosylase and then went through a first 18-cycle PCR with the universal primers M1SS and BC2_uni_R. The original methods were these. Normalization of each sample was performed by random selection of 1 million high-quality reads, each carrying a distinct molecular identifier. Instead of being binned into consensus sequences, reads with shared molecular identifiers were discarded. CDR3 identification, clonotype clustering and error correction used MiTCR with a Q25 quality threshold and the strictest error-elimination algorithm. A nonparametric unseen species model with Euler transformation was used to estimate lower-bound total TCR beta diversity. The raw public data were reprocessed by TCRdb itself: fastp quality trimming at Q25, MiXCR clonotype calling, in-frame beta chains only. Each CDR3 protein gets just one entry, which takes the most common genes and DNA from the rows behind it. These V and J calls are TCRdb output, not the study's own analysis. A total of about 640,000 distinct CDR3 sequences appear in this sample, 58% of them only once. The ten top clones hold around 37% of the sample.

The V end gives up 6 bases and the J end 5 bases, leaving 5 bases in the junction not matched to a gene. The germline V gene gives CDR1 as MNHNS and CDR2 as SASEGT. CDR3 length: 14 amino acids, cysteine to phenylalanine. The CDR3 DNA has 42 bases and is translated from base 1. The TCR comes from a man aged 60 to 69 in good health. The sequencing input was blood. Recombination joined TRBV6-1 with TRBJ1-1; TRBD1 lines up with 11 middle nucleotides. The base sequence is TGTGCCAGCAGCGGACAGGGGGCGGAAACTGAAGCTTTCTTT. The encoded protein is CASSGQGAETEAFF.